A selection of T cell receptor beta chains follows, all from one sample in a study of cytotoxic CD8 clonotypes in ibrutinib-treated CLL. Only in-frame clones appear in the TCRdb table, and some are missing; sequencing was by immunoSEQ multiplex PCR. Of about 140,000 clones listed, more than 70% are singletons. Here the sequenced sample was PBMCs, taken after 36 months of ibrutinib treatment. The receptors were sampled from a human donor with chronic lymphocytic leukemia. The conserved cysteine and the conserved F or W are not part of the CDR3 here.

v_call	j_call	cdr3_aa
TRBV2	TRBJ1-4	ASDADVNEKLF
TRBV7-9	TRBJ2-7	ASSLTSGGGEQY
TRBV5-1	TRBJ1-4	ASRETGGRNEKLF
TRBV13	TRBJ1-2	ASGPGIPNYGYT
TRBV5-6	TRBJ1-5	ASSLAGRPSTRNQPQH
TRBV18	TRBJ1-2	ASSYGQEDYGYT
TRBV19	TRBJ1-5	ASKDLMSNQPQH
TRBV27	TRBJ2-7	ASSLTNPGQGAYEQY
TRBV9	TRBJ2-5	ASSVGALLETQY
TRBV28	TRBJ1-4	ASSFNRAKRF
TRBV2	TRBJ1-5	ASIPGHNQPQH
TRBV29-1	TRBJ2-2	SVKLAGGPTGELF
TRBV7-2	TRBJ2-1	ASSLEALSYNEQF
TRBV5-1	TRBJ2-1	ASSRDHSSYNEQF
TRBV15	TRBJ1-1	ATSRPVGLRANTEAF
TRBV27	TRBJ2-1	ASSPGTSGFYNEQF
TRBV11-2	TRBJ1-2	ASSLLEGADGYT